The rows below give T cell receptor beta chains drawn from one sample of a study of beta chain features in type 1 diabetes. TCRdb's table, derived via immunoSEQ multiplex PCR, lists solely in-frame clones and lacks some. The sample contains 20,000 to 25,000 clones, more than 45% of which appear only once. Sample: stem cell memory CD4+ T cells from blood. Receptor source: a man aged 18 to 29 with type 1 diabetes. CDR3s leave out the opening cysteine and the closing phenylalanine or tryptophan. Rows give clone size only sometimes, using once, few, many, or a class for an expanded clone.

v_gene	abundance	j_gene	CDR3aa
TRBV27	.	TRBJ2-3	ASSLNQGVSTDTQY
TRBV19	.	TRBJ1-1	ASSIQGTSWASARDTEAF
TRBV18	.	TRBJ2-1	ASSPPTGNNEQF
TRBV28	.	TRBJ2-7	ASRYSVGQQY
TRBV18	.	TRBJ1-5	ASSEDRERPQH
TRBV11-2	.	TRBJ1-4	ASSPEWRGARTNEKLF
TRBV6-5	.	TRBJ2-3	ASRGRDTQY
TRBV30	.	TRBJ2-3	AWTVSRWDTQY
TRBV18	once	TRBJ2-5	ASSLTGTGSETQY
TRBV11-2	.	TRBJ1-1	ASSTQGTEAF
TRBV12-2	.	TRBJ2-1	ASRQEAGRALYNEQF
TRBV7-8	.	TRBJ2-1	ASSPRQQGPLYNEQF
TRBV5-6	.	TRBJ2-1	ASSMVANEQF
TRBV7-2	.	TRBJ2-3	ASSRRGTSGIVDTQY
TRBV2	.	TRBJ1-1	ASSLDTNTEAF
TRBV21-1	few	TRBJ1-5	ASRGRGCNQPQH
TRBV2	once	TRBJ1-1	ASLGVITEAF
TRBV5-1	.	TRBJ2-7	ASRPGTASYEQY
TRBV5-4	.	TRBJ2-3	ASSVRLAWGSTDTQY
TRBV30	.	TRBJ1-5	AWTPGHLPIHQPQH
TRBV5-4	few	TRBJ2-2	ASSLGGPARGGELF
TRBV7-8	few	TRBJ2-3	ASSYPRLAGGPGSHTQY
TRBV7-8	few	TRBJ2-3	ASSLQITDTQY
TRBV7-2	.	TRBJ1-2	ASSLAGQGAGYGYT
TRBV28	.	TRBJ2-7	ASSRGLAGNHYEQY
TRBV5-1	.	TRBJ1-2	ASSTGQDSYGYT
TRBV6-6	few	TRBJ2-3	ASSGAGTDTQY
TRBV18	.	TRBJ2-7	ASSPTGSWEQY
TRBV28	.	TRBJ2-7	ASITPGTGGFGEQY
TRBV6-6	.	TRBJ1-5	ASSYLGQLQPQH
TRBV4-3	.	TRBJ2-7	ASSLQGYEQY
TRBV6-5	few	TRBJ1-2	ASTQWNYGYT
TRBV7-2	.	TRBJ2-1	ATARLAGGVFNEQF
TRBV10-3	.	TRBJ2-3	AISDRPGGQQYTQY
TRBV29-1	.	TRBJ1-3	SVGSSVGNTIY
TRBV28	.	TRBJ2-7	ASSPTFTFFDRVSSYEQY
TRBV5-1	few	TRBJ2-1	ASSPTTSADNEQF
TRBV5-1	.	TRBJ1-4	ASSEGTGTPIVGLF
TRBV7-2	few	TRBJ1-5	ASSLRRDQPQH
TRBV5-4	.	TRBJ2-6	ASSSGTASGANVLT
TRBV30	.	TRBJ2-1	AWSEGAWSYNEQF
TRBV12-5	once	TRBJ1-1	ASGLGQGQNTEAF
TRBV15	.	TRBJ1-2	ATSRDTRGGYT
TRBV10-3	.	TRBJ2-5	AIRPWGEETQY
TRBV2	few	TRBJ2-5	ASRRQAQY
TRBV2	.	TRBJ2-5	ASSKLTGGETQY
TRBV7-9	few	TRBJ2-7	ASSLSGSREQY
TRBV6-5	.	TRBJ2-5	ASGIQGRETQY
TRBV28	.	TRBJ1-5	ASSDPSGPNQPQH
TRBV2	.	TRBJ2-1	ASSYHAGIGNEQF
TRBV27	.	TRBJ2-1	ASSRGDPPGYNEQF
TRBV5-1	.	TRBJ2-7	ASSRTGLPYEQY
TRBV18	.	TRBJ1-2	ASSPPGSNYGYT
TRBV27	.	TRBJ2-7	ASSQSTESYEQY
TRBV11-2	.	TRBJ2-1	ASSSLAGVGFREQF
TRBV5-6	few	TRBJ2-1	ASSLFTGVYNEQF
TRBV10-3	.	TRBJ2-7	AISETFRDYHHYEQY
TRBV2	few	TRBJ2-1	ASIPSSGSFGEQF
TRBV30	.	TRBJ2-7	AWPLWGGLTYEQY